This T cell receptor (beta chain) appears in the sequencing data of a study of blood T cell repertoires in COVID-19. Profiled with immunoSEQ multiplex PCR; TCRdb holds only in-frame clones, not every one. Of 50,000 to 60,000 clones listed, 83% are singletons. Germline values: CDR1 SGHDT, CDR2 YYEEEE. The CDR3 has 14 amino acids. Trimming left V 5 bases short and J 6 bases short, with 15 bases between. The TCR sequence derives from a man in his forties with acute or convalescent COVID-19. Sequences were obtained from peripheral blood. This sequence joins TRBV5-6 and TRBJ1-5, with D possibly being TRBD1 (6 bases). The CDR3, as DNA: TGTGCCAGCAGTTTTTTACAGGGCAGTCAGCCCCAGCATTTT. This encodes CASSFLQGSQPQHF.